One T cell receptor beta chain is described in this entry. The antigen is not known. The junction departs from the called germline gene at one end, perhaps through a read error. The data were taken from a study of tumor-infiltrating lymphocytes in primary liver carcinoma. Unsorted bulk tissue of roughly 18-32 mg yielded co-extracted RNA and DNA. Primary liver carcinoma in the patients was surgically resected. None of the patients had received treatment, and all had chronic HBV infection. Each tumor sample had over 90% viable tumor cells. Study-level results: It was tumor-adjacent and tumor-blood pairs that overlapped less than tumor region pairs did.

Constant-region priming of roughly 500 ng total RNA yielded TCR beta cDNA. Slightly modified ARM-PCR, run as three nested multiplex PCR rounds, produced the TCR beta libraries. A C-beta reverse primer was combined with TRBV1-TRBV30 forward primers in the first two PCR rounds, and each round had about 10 cycles. TCRdb redid the calling of the multiplex PCR reads with MiXCR, one entry per CDR3 protein. The table includes 65,000 to 80,000 distinct CDR3 sequences, 55% to 75% detected once. Germline V gene sequence: CDR1 MNHEY, CDR2 SVGEGT. CDR3 length: 14 amino acids. Sequenced input: liver tumor tissue from sampling region 4. Subset defined: tumor region T4, right-lateral pole. The receptor was derived from a man aged 40-50 years with primary liver carcinoma and hepatitis B virus infection. This chain uses TRBV6-2 or TRBV6-3 with TRBJ2-5; tentative D call: TRBD2 (6 bases). CDR3 bases: TGTGCCAGCAGTAATAGCGGAGAGGCAGAGACCAAGTACTTC. Its translation is CASSNSGEAETKYF.